This TCR beta chain comes out of a study of blood T cell repertoires in COVID-19. The wider study: From T cells, B-cell-depleted T cells, or PBMCs came the material, which was cDNA or gDNA.

As to this clone: This specimen includes other DNA sequences encoding the same CDR3.

The CDR3 runs to 13 residues. Germline V gene sequence: CDR1 LNHDA, CDR2 SQIVND (reference sequence). The ends were cut back, 6 bases at V and 2 bases at J, with 10 bases in the middle. TCRdb's copy holds only in-frame clones and misses some; the assay was immunoSEQ multiplex PCR. The sample holds roughly 180,000 clones, about 85% seen once. Among Cohort 3 donors, those recovered had two negative PCRs, clearance, or symptom resolution. The V call is TRBV19, the J call TRBJ1-1; possibly TRBD1 for D (5 bases). The receptor was isolated from a woman aged 25 to 39 who had recovered from COVID-19. The sequenced material came from PBMCs or T cells enriched from blood (not recorded which). The CDR3 nucleotides are TGTGCCAGTAGCCGTCAGGGCAACACTGAAGCTTTCTTT. Translation: CASSRQGNTEAFF. Full variable domain (remainder filled in from reference TRBV19 and TRBJ1-1): DGGITQSPKYLFRKEGQNVTLSCEQNLNHDAMYWYRQDPGQGLRLIYYSQIVNDFQKGDIAEGYSVSREKKESFPLTVTSAQKNPTAFYLCASSRQGNTEAFFGQGTRLTVV.